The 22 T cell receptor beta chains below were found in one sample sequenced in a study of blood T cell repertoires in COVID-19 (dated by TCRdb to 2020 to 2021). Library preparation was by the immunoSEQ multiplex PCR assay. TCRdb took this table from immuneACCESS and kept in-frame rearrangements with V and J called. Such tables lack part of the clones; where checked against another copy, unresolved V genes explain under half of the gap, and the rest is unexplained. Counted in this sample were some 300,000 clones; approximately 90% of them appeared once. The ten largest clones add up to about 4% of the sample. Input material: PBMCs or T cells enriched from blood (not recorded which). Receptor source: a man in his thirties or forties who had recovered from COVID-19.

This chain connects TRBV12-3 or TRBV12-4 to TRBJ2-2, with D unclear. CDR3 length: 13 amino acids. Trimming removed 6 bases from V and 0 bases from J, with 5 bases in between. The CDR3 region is CASSTANTGELFF. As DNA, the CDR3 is TGTGCCAGCAGCACAGCGAACACCGGGGAGCTGTTTTTT.

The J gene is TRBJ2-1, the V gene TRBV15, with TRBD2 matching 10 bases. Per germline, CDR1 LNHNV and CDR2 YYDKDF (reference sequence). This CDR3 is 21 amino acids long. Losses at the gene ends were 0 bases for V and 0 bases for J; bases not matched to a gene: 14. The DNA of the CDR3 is TGTGCCACCAGCAGAGATTTCGGACTAGCGGAACGTAAGAGCTCCTACAATGAGCAGTTCTTC. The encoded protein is CATSRDFGLAERKSSYNEQFF.

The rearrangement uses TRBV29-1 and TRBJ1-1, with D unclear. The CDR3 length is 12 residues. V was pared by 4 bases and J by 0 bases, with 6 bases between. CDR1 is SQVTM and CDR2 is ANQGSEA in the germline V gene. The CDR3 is CSVGELNTEAFF. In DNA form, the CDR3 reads TGCAGCGTTGGGGAGTTGAACACTGAAGCTTTCTTT.

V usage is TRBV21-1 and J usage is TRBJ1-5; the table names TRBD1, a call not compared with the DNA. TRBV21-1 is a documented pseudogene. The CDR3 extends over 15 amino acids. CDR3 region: CASSSLRQSNQPQHF. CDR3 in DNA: TGTGCCAGCAGCAGCTTACGACAGAGCAATCAGCCCCAGCATTTT.

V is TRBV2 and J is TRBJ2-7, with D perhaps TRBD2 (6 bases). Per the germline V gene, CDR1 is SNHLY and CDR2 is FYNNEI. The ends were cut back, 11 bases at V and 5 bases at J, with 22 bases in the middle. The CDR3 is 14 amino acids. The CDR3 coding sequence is TGTGCCGGGGGAGCGGGCATGGACCTGCACGAGCAGTACTTC. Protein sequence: CAGGAGMDLHEQYF.

In nucleotides, the CDR3 is TGTGCCAGCTCACCGTCCGCCAGGGTGGACTATGGCTACACCTTC. Its translation is CASSPSARVDYGYTF. The chain recombines TRBV18 with TRBJ1-2; maybe TRBD1 (5 bases). Germline CDR1 reads KGHSH; CDR2 reads LQKENI. The CDR3 runs to 15 residues. The germline V and J ends were trimmed by 3 bases and 3 bases, with 14 bases remaining between them.

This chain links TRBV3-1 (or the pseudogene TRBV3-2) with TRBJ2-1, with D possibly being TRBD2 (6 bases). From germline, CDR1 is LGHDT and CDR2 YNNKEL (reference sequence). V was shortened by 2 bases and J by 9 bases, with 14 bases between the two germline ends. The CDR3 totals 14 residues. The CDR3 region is CASSQRGEAGEQFF. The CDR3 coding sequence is TGTGCCAGCAGCCAACGGGGTGAAGCGGGTGAGCAGTTCTTC.

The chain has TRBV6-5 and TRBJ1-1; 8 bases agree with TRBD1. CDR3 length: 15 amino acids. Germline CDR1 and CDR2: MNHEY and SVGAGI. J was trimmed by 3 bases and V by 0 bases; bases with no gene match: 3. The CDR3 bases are TGTGCCAGCAGTTACTCGGGCAGGGGGCACACTGAAGCTTTCTTT. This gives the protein CASSYSGRGHTEAFF.

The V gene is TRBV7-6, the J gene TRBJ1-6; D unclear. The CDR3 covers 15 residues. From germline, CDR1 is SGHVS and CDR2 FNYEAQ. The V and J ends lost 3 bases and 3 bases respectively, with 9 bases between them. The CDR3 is CASSFGRDYNSPLHF. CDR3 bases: TGTGCCAGCAGCTTTGGCCGGGACTATAATTCACCCCTCCACTTT.

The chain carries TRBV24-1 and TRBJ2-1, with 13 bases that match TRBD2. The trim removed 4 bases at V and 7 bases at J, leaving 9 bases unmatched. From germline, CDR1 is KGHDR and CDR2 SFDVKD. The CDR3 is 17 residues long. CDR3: CATSDPSGTSGTNEQFF. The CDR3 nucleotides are TGTGCCACCAGTGACCCCTCCGGGACTAGCGGGACTAATGAGCAGTTCTTC.

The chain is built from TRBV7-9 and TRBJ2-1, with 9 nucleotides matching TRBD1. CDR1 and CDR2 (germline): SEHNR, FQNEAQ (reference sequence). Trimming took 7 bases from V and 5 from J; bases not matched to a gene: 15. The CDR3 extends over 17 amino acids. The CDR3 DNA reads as TGTGCCAGCAATCGATTTCTCCGGGACAGGGTTGACAATGAGCAGTTCTTC. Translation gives CASNRFLRDRVDNEQFF.

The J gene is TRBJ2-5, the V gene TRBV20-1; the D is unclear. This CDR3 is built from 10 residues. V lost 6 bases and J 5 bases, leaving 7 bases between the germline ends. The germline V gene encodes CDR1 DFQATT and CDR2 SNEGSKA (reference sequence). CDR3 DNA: TGCAGTGCCGCCGGGGAGACCCAGTACTTC. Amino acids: CSAAGETQYF.

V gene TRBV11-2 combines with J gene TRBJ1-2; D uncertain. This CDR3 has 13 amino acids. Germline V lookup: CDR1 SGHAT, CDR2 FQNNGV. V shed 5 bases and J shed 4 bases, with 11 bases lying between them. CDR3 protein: CASSRERLYGYTF. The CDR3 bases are TGTGCCAGCAGCCGGGAGAGGCTCTATGGCTACACCTTC.

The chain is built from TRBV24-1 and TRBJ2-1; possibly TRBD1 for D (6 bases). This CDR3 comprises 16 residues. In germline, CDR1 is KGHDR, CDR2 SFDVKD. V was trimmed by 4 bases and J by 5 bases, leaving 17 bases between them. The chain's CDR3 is CATSDPTGNRNNEQFF. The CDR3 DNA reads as TGTGCCACCAGTGACCCTACAGGGAACCGTAACAATGAGCAGTTCTTC.

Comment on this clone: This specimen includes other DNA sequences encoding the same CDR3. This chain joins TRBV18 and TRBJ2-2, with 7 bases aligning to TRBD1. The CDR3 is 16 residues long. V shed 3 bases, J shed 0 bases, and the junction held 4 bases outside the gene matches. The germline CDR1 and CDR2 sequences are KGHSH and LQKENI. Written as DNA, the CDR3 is TGTGCCAGCTCACCCAGACAGGGATCGAACACCGGGGAGCTGTTTTTT. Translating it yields CASSPRQGSNTGELFF.

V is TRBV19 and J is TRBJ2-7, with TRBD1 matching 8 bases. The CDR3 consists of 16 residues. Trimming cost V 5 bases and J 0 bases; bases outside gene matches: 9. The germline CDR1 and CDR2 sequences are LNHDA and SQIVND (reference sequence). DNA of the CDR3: TGTGCCAGTAGTCGCTCAGGGGGCTTAGGCTCCTACGAGCAGTACTTC. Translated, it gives CASSRSGGLGSYEQYF.

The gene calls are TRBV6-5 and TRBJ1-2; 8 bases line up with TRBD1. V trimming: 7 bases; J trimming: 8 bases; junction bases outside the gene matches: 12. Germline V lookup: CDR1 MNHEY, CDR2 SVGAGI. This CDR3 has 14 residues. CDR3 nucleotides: TGTGCCAGCAAACGGACAGGGAGTAATTACGGCTACACCTTC. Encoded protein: CASKRTGSNYGYTF.

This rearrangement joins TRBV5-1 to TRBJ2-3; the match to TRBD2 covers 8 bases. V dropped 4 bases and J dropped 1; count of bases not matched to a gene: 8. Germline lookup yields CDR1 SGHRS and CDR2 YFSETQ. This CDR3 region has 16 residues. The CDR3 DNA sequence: TGCGCCAGCAGCCCGAGGACTAGCACCGGCACAGATACGCAGTATTTT. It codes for CASSPRTSTGTDTQYF.

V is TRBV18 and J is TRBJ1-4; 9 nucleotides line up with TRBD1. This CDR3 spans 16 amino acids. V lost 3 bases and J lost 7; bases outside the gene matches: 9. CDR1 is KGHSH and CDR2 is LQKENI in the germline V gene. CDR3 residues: CASSPGQGSLAEKLFF. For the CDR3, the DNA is TGTGCCAGCTCACCGGGACAGGGAAGCTTGGCTGAAAAACTGTTTTTT. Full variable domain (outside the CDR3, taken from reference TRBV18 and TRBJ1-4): NAGVMQNPRHLVRRRGQEARLRCSPMKGHSHVYWYRQLPEEGLKFMVYLQKENIIDESGMPKERFSAEFPKEGPSILRIQQVVRGDSAAYFCASSPGQGSLAEKLFFGSGTQLSVL.

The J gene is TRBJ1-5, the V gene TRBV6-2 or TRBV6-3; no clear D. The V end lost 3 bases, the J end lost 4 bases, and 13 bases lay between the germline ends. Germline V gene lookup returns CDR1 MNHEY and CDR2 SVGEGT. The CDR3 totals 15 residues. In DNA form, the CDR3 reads TGTGCCAGCAGTTATTTGGGCGGGGAGAATCAGCCCCAGCATTTT. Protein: CASSYLGGENQPQHF.

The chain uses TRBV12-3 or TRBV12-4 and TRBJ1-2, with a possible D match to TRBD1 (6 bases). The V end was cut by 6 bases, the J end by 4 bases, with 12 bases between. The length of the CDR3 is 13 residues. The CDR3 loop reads CASSRDRSYGYTF. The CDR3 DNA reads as TGTGCCAGCAGCCGTGACAGGAGCTATGGCTACACCTTC.

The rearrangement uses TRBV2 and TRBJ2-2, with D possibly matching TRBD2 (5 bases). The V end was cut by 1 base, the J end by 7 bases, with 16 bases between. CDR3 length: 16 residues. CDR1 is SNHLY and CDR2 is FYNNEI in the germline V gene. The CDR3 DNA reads TGTGCCAGCAGTGAAGTGGTTCGGGGTAGAGGCGGGGAGCTGTTTTTT. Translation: CASSEVVRGRGGELFF.